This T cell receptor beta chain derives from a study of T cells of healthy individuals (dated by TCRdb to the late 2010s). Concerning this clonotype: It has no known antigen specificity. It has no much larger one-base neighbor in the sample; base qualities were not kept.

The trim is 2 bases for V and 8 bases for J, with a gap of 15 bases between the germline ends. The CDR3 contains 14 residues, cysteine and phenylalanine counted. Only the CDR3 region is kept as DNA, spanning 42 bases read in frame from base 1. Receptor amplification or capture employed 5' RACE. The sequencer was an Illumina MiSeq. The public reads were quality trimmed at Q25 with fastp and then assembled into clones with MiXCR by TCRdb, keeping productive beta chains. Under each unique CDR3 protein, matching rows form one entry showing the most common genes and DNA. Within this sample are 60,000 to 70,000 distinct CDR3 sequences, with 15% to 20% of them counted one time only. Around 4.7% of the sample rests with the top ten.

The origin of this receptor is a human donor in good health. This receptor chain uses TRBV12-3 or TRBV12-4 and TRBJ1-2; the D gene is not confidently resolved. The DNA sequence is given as TGTGCCAGCAGTTTACGGAGAGGAGGCGACGGCTACACCTTC. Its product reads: CASSLRRGGDGYTF.